The 20 T cell receptor beta chains in this list originate from one sample, sequenced in a study of blood T cell repertoires in COVID-19. The assay was immunoSEQ multiplex PCR, and TCRdb's table has in-frame clones only and misses some. The sample lists 84,000 or so clones, more than 60% occurring once. The sample taken for sequencing was peripheral blood. All receptors come from a human donor in a cohort sampled during active COVID-19.

This clone was observed a single time. The gene calls are TRBV21-1 and TRBJ2-1; the table's TRBD1 call for D was not verified on the DNA. TRBV21-1 counts as a pseudogene. The CDR3 contains 14 residues. CDR3 sequence (DNA): TGTGCCAGCAGTGACAGGGGGCTTTACAATGAGCAGTTCTTC. Translated, it gives CASSDRGLYNEQFF.

The chain is built from TRBV11-2 and TRBJ2-3; 8 nucleotides line up with TRBD2. The CDR3 loop spans 16 amino acids. The V and J ends lost 2 bases and 5 bases, in that order; junction bases with no gene match: 9. In germline, CDR1 is SGHAT, CDR2 FQNNGV. The DNA for the CDR3 is TGTGCCAGCAGCTTACTCCTAGCGGGCATTCGAGATACGCAGTATTTT. Encoded protein: CASSLLLAGIRDTQYF.

Only one count was recorded for this clone. This chain links TRBV3-1 (or the pseudogene TRBV3-2) with TRBJ2-7, with TRBD2 matching 7 bases. J gave up 5 bases and V 4 bases, and 14 bases lay outside the gene matches. CDR3 length: 16 residues. Germline assignment: CDR1 LGHDT and CDR2 YNNKEL (reference sequence). The CDR3 sequence is CASSRPGGGTFNEQYF. The CDR3 DNA follows: TGTGCCAGCAGCCGGCCGGGCGGGGGTACTTTTAACGAGCAGTACTTC.

The chain recombines TRBV28 with TRBJ2-3, with 8 nucleotides matching TRBD2. The CDR3 totals 15 residues. The junction had 2 bases not matched to a gene; V was cut back by 3 bases and J by 0 bases. Germline V CDR1 and CDR2: MDHEN, SYDVKM. The DNA of the CDR3 is TGTGCCAGCAGTTTTAGCGGGGCTAGCACAGATACGCAGTATTTT. Its protein is CASSFSGASTDTQYF.

This chain joins TRBV25-1 and TRBJ2-1; TRBD2 aligns across 12 bases. The CDR3 is 16 amino acids. The trim removed 3 bases at V and 8 bases at J, leaving 8 bases unmatched. The germline gives CDR1 MGHDK, CDR2 SYGVNS. CDR3 DNA sequence: TGTGCCAGCAGTGATACGACTAGCGGGAGTATCTATGAGCAGTTCTTC. Translated, it gives CASSDTTSGSIYEQFF.

V is TRBV30 and J is TRBJ1-1, with D hard to call. The CDR3 extends over 13 amino acids. CDR1 GTSNPN and CDR2 SVGIG come from the germline V gene (reference sequence). Trimming shortened V by 4 bases and J by 4 bases, and 13 bases separated the two germline ends. The CDR3 DNA is TGTGCCTGGATTAGTGGGCCCGGCACTGAAGCTTTCTTT. It specifies CAWISGPGTEAFF.

V is TRBV18 and J is TRBJ2-1; 13 positions agree with TRBD2. V was clipped by 5 bases and J by 4 bases; unmatched bases: 11. CDR3 size: 18 residues. Germline loops: CDR1 KGHSH, CDR2 LQKENI. The CDR3 DNA is TGTGCCAGCTCAAGGACTAGCGGGAGTGAGCACTATTACAATGAGCAGTTCTTC. Translating it yields CASSRTSGSEHYYNEQFF.

V and J are TRBV7-9 and TRBJ2-2; D not resolved. V was cut by 5 bases and J by 0 bases, with 10 bases left in between. This CDR3 has 15 residues. From germline, CDR1 is SEHNR and CDR2 FQNEAQ (reference sequence). The CDR3 DNA reads TGTGCCAGCAGCCGTGTGGCGGCGAACACCGGGGAGCTGTTTTTT. Encoded protein: CASSRVAANTGELFF.

This sequence joins TRBV6-5 and TRBJ1-5, with D uncertain. Germline CDR1 is MNHEY and CDR2 is SVGAGI. V shed 6 bases and J shed 1 base, with 13 bases lying between them. The CDR3 consists of 15 residues. The CDR3 here is CASSPRSLSNQPQHF. The DNA of the CDR3 is TGTGCCAGCAGCCCGAGGAGCTTGAGCAATCAGCCCCAGCATTTT.

This clone was counted a few times. This sequence joins TRBV28 and TRBJ1-2, with 8 bases matching TRBD1. Germline V CDR1 and CDR2: MDHEN, SYDVKM. The V gene end was trimmed by 6 bases and the J gene end by 8 bases; junction bases not matched to a gene: 8. The CDR3 loop spans 13 amino acids. CDR3: CASSQDRAGGYTF. CDR3 sequence (DNA): TGTGCCAGCAGCCAGGACAGGGCGGGAGGCTACACCTTC.

This rearrangement joins TRBV11-2 to TRBJ2-3; the D gene is possibly TRBD2 (6 bases). Trimming shortened V by 1 base and J by 2 bases, and 10 bases separated the two germline ends. Germline CDR1 reads SGHAT; CDR2 reads FQNNGV. The length of the CDR3 is 15 residues. Written as DNA, the CDR3 is TGTGCCAGCAGCTTAGTTAGCGGAATCACAGATACGCAGTATTTT. It yields the protein CASSLVSGITDTQYF.

This clone has a handful of counts. This chain uses TRBV7-2 with TRBJ1-1; D gene unclear. The CDR3 runs to 15 residues. Germline V gene sequence: CDR1 SGHTA, CDR2 FQGNSA. Trimming removed 4 bases at V and 2 bases at J, with 14 bases between. The CDR3 here is CASSWGGTQNTEAFF. CDR3 in DNA: TGTGCCAGCAGCTGGGGAGGAACCCAAAACACTGAAGCTTTCTTT.

This chain links TRBV12-3 or TRBV12-4 with TRBJ2-7; TRBD1 aligns across 7 bases. CDR3 size: 13 residues. V shed 5 bases and J 3 bases; nucleotides not matched to a gene: 4. CDR3 protein: CASSKGQLYEQYF. The CDR3 DNA reads as TGTGCCAGCAGTAAGGGACAGCTCTACGAGCAGTACTTC.

The chain has TRBV5-4 and TRBJ2-2; D perhaps matches TRBD2 (6 bases). The germline CDR1 and CDR2 sequences are SGHNT and YYREEE (reference sequence). This CDR3 comprises 15 residues. Trimming cost V 4 bases and J 3 bases, with 13 bases left between them. The CDR3 here is CASSTAGTYTGELFF. The CDR3 coding sequence is TGTGCCAGCAGCACAGCCGGGACTTACACCGGGGAGCTGTTTTTT. Using reference TRBV5-4 and TRBJ2-2 for the parts outside the CDR3, the full variable domain is ETGVTQSPTHLIKTRGQQVTLRCSSQSGHNTVSWYQQALGQGPQFIFQYYREEENGRGNFPPRFSGLQFPNYSSELNVNALELDDSALYLCASSTAGTYTGELFFGEGSRLTVL.

The CDR3, as DNA: TGTGCCAGCGTCCGATCAGGGGTTACTGAAGCTTTCTTT. Protein: CASVRSGVTEAFF. V is TRBV28 and J is TRBJ1-1; TRBD1 might be the D (6 bases). The V gene's germline CDR1 is MDHEN and CDR2 SYDVKM. The CDR3 loop spans 13 amino acids. V was clipped by 8 bases and J by 5 bases, with 15 bases between them.

The gene calls are TRBV2 and TRBJ2-2, with TRBD2 matching 13 bases. This CDR3 has 17 amino acids. V lost 6 bases to trimming and J lost 4 bases; unmatched junction nucleotides: 8. Germline V lookup: CDR1 SNHLY, CDR2 FYNNEI. CDR3: CASSPTSGRSFTGELFF. The CDR3 bases are TGTGCCAGCAGCCCGACTAGCGGGAGGAGTTTCACCGGGGAGCTGTTTTTT.

V gene TRBV25-1 combines with J gene TRBJ2-2; no reliable D call. Trimming left V 3 bases short and J 5 bases short, with 10 bases between. The CDR3 spans 14 residues. From germline, CDR1 is MGHDK and CDR2 SYGVNS. The CDR3 sequence: CASSDLALTGELFF. The CDR3 nucleotides read TGTGCCAGCAGTGACCTCGCACTAACCGGGGAGCTGTTTTTT. Together with reference TRBV25-1 and TRBJ2-2, the CDR3 gives the full variable domain: EADIYQTPRYLVIGTGKKITLECSQTMGHDKMYWYQQDPGMELHLIHYSYGVNSTEKGDLSSESTVSRIRTEHFPLTLESARPSHTSQYLCASSDLALTGELFFGEGSRLTVL.

CDR3 DNA sequence: TGTGCCAGCACCCTCCTAGTTACCGGGGAGCTGTTTTTT. Its protein product is CASTLLVTGELFF. The chain combines TRBV12-3 or TRBV12-4 with TRBJ2-2; D gene uncertain. The CDR3 covers 13 residues. Trimming shortened V by 7 bases and J by 5 bases, and 11 bases separated the two germline ends.

The chain combines TRBV14 with TRBJ2-1; no firm D call. V shed 0 bases and J shed 6 bases, with 15 bases lying between them. CDR1 is SGHDN and CDR2 is FVKESK in the germline V gene. The CDR3 runs 16 residues. The CDR3 is CASSQDSRIGFNEQFF. The CDR3 nucleotides are TGTGCCAGCAGCCAAGATTCCAGAATCGGGTTCAATGAGCAGTTCTTC. Combining the CDR3 with reference TRBV14 and TRBJ2-1 gives the whole variable domain EAGVTQFPSHSVIEKGQTVTLRCDPISGHDNLYWYRRVMGKEIKFLLHFVKESKQDESGMPNNRFLAERTGGTYSTLKVQPAELEDSGVYFCASSQDSRIGFNEQFFGPGTRLTVL.

V and J are TRBV18 and TRBJ1-5; 7 bases fit TRBD1. Germline values: CDR1 KGHSH, CDR2 LQKENI. V dropped 6 bases and J dropped 5; count of bases not matched to a gene: 4. This CDR3 is 13 amino acids long. The CDR3 DNA follows: TGTGCCAGCTCTCCCACAGGGGATCAGCCCCAGCATTTT. It codes for CASSPTGDQPQHF.